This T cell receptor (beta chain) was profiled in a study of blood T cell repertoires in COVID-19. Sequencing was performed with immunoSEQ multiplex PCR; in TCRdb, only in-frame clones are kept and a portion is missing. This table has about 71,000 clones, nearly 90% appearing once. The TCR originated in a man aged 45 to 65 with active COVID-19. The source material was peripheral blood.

Here the CDR3 DNA reads TGTGCCAGTAGTCTGCTAGCGGGAAACAATGAGCAGTTCTTC. It translates to CASSLLAGNNEQFF. The V and J genes are TRBV19 and TRBJ2-1; TRBD2 aligns across 9 bases. CDR3 length: 14 amino acids. J was trimmed by 5 bases and V by 5 bases; bases with no gene match: 4. Germline loops: CDR1 LNHDA, CDR2 SQIVND (reference sequence).